The TCR beta chain under discussion was sequenced for a study of T cells in localized non-small cell lung cancer (dated by TCRdb to 2018 to 2020). Concerning the study at large: Comparing tumors with uninvolved tumor-adjacent lungs, the study looked at the T cell repertoires of fewer than 250 patients with early-stage NSCLC. The cohort comprised 236 treatment-naïve NSCLC patients with resected, localized lung tumors. Of the NSCLC patients, over 120 were male and approximately 100 were female, and the mean age was approximately 66 years.

Worth noting for this clone: Its antigen is not yet known. One base away there is no much larger clone; base qualities are not given.

TCR beta CDR3 regions were sequenced from DNA using the immunoSEQ Assay. In the authors' own workflow: To compute T cell density, TCR beta template counts were normalized to usable DNA, which was estimated by amplifying housekeeping genes. Richness was estimated with the preseqR package, extrapolating to 400,000 templates for PBMC samples and 120,000 templates for tissue samples. Clonality was calculated as one minus Pielou's evenness. To identify tissue-enriched TCRs, differential abundance testing was run on productive amino-acid clonotypes with a minimum total count of 5 and an alpha of 0.1. The Jaccard Index and the Morisita Overlap Index were used to measure how much the repertoires overlapped between compartments. TCR beta CDR3s were clustered by GLIPH together with public tetramer-defined viral CDR3s, and at least three viral sequences plus V-gene enrichment were required for viral motifs. In TCRdb, the immuneACCESS table is reduced to in-frame sequences with V and J assigned. These tables do not hold every clone; where another copy was compared, an unresolved V gene accounts for under half, and the others remain unexplained. That table gives V, J and clone size, and the DNA gave D and trimming. This sample has over 15,000 clones in its table, and 80% to 90% of those were observed once. The ten largest account for under 4.5% of the sample.

At the junction V is shortened by 5 bases and J by 0 bases, with 11 bases in between. The germline V gene encodes CDR1 MNHEY and CDR2 SMNVEV (reference sequence). Including cysteine and phenylalanine, the CDR3 has 15 amino acids. The entry retains the CDR3 DNA only, 45 bases that are in frame from base 1. At diagnosis, tumor, uninvolved tumor-adjacent lung and peripheral blood were collected and then preserved as a mix of FFPE and fresh-frozen material. For TCR repertoire profiling, blood samples were analyzed as peripheral blood mononuclear cells. Results the study describes overall, beyond this receptor: Because the study design was exploratory, TCR variables were selected using unadjusted p-values without false-discovery rate correction. Multi-region tumor sequencing was not performed, so intratumor heterogeneity could not be excluded. Uninvolved tumor-adjacent lung showed the highest T cell clonality, higher than tumor, which suggests more focused antigenic responses in the uninvolved tumor-adjacent lung. Longer overall survival was associated with higher blood T cell density, whereas shorter survival was associated with higher adjacent-lung clonality. A median of 57 of the top 100 tumor clones turned up in the paired uninvolved adjacent lung, and some 28 of those clones also ranked among the top 100 of that same adjacent lung.

The rearranged segments are TRBV27 and TRBJ1-3, and possibly TRBD1, on 5 matching bases. Sample: peripheral blood, taken before any cancer treatment. The TCR sequence derives from a male donor older than 55 with stage II squamous cell lung carcinoma. The CDR3 protein: CASSLRQPSGNTIYF. The nucleotide sequence reads TGTGCCAGCAGTCTAAGACAGCCCTCTGGAAACACCATATATTTT.